The clone carrying this T cell receptor beta chain was observed many times. TCRdb reprocessed the 5' RACE reads via MiXCR and lists one record per CDR3 protein. The sample holds about 39,000 distinct CDR3 sequences, 7.2% seen once. This CDR3 contains 16 residues. Trimming removed 4 bases at V and 8 bases at J, with 20 bases between. Germline loops: CDR1 MNHEY, CDR2 SVGAGI. These data are taken from a study of neurological immune-mediated disorders. This chain joins TRBV6-5 and TRBJ2-2, with D maybe TRBD2 (7 bases). The origin of this receptor is a man aged 45 to 65 in good health. Sample: CD4+ T cells from blood. For the CDR3, the DNA is TGTGCCAGCAGTTTCCTTATGGGGGGGGGGCCTGGGGAGCTGTTTTTT. Protein: CASSFLMGGGPGELFF.